Shown below are 6 T cell receptor beta chains from a single sample sequenced in a study of blood T cell repertoires in COVID-19. Sequenced by immunoSEQ multiplex PCR; TCRdb stores in-frame clones only, minus some. Counted here are roughly 150,000 clones, almost 85% occurring once; the ten biggest clones make up around 15%. The specimen was peripheral blood. All receptors come from a human donor with acute or convalescent COVID-19. The donor label of this sample is uncertain.

This clone appeared once. The V call is TRBV25-1, the J call TRBJ2-7; D gene unclear. CDR3 length equals 11 residues. CDR1 MGHDK and CDR2 SYGVNS come from the germline V gene. The V and J ends lost 3 bases and 7 bases respectively, with 7 bases between them. For the CDR3, the DNA is TGTGCCAGCAGTGAGGTCTATGAGCAGTACTTC. Its protein product is CASSEVYEQYF.

DNA for the CDR3: TGTGCCATCAGGGACAGGGGCCATAATTCACCCCTCCACTTT. Its translation: CAIRDRGHNSPLHF. V and J are TRBV10-3 and TRBJ1-6; 9 nucleotides align to TRBD1. Germline V CDR1 and CDR2: ENHRY, SYGVKD. This CDR3 contains 14 residues. With 6 bases clipped from V and 5 bases from J, the junction kept 2 bases outside the gene matches.

The chain couples TRBV5-1 to TRBJ2-3, with 11 nucleotides matching TRBD2. The germline CDR1 and CDR2 sequences are SGHRS and YFSETQ. V gave up 2 bases and J gave up 3 bases; unmatched junction bases: 11. The CDR3 runs to 18 residues. The CDR3: CASSLYSGGADLTDTQYF. Written as DNA, the CDR3 is TGCGCCAGCAGCTTATATAGCGGGGGGGCAGACCTGACAGATACGCAGTATTTT.

This clone was observed once. The chain is built from TRBV5-6 and TRBJ2-3; D perhaps matches TRBD1 (6 bases). Germline loops: CDR1 SGHDT, CDR2 YYEEEE. The CDR3 runs to 14 residues. Trimming shortened V by 1 base and J by 9 bases, and 15 bases separated the two germline ends. CDR3 protein: CASSLSGAVPTQYF. The CDR3 bases are TGTGCCAGCAGCTTGTCAGGGGCGGTCCCCACGCAGTATTTT.

The chain recombines TRBV10-3 with TRBJ1-2; perhaps TRBD1 as D (6 bases). The CDR3 extends over 14 amino acids. The ends were cut back, 11 bases at V and 4 bases at J, with 20 bases in the middle. Germline CDR1 is ENHRY and CDR2 is SYGVKD. The CDR3 DNA reads as TGTGCCGTAGGCGATGGACAGAGAGTCTATGGCTACACCTTC. Translated: CAVGDGQRVYGYTF.

The chain uses TRBV19 and TRBJ1-6, with TRBD1 as a possible D gene (6 bases). V was pared by 3 bases and J by 5 bases, with 14 bases between. The V gene's germline CDR1 is LNHDA and CDR2 SQIVND (reference sequence). The CDR3 runs to 16 residues. The CDR3 DNA reads as TGTGCCAGTAGTATCCTACAGGGCACGAATAATTCACCCCTCCACTTT. Translated, it gives CASSILQGTNNSPLHF.